A single sample gave rise to the 9 T cell receptor beta chains below, sequenced in a study of blood T cell repertoires in COVID-19 (dated by TCRdb to the early 2020s). The library was prepared using the immunoSEQ multiplex PCR assay. The table was pulled from immuneACCESS by TCRdb, which kept in-frame rearrangements only. Such tables lose some clones; where checked, under half of the loss comes from unresolved V genes, and the rest has no known cause. In this sample the table shows 120,000 or so clones, roughly 80% of which occur a single time. The ten largest make up about 2.3% of the sample. The sample taken for sequencing was peripheral blood. The receptors were sampled from a man aged 50 to 59 with acute or convalescent COVID-19.

The J gene is TRBJ2-1, the V gene TRBV27, with a tentative D call TRBD2 (6 bases). Germline lookup yields CDR1 MNHEY and CDR2 SMNVEV (reference sequence). This CDR3 region has 15 residues. Trimming took off 8 bases at V and 0 bases at J, with 14 bases between the two ends. In DNA form, the CDR3 reads TGTGCCAGCGGGAGGACACGCAGCTCCTACAATGAGCAGTTCTTC. Translating gives CASGRTRSSYNEQFF.

The chain recombines TRBV5-6 with TRBJ2-5; tentatively, D is TRBD2 (9 bases). This CDR3 region has 19 residues. Per the germline V gene, CDR1 is SGHDT and CDR2 is YYEEEE. V was shortened by 2 bases and J by 5 bases, with 28 bases between the two germline ends. DNA for the CDR3: TGTGCCAGCAGCTTTCTTGACAGGGGTCTAGCGGGATTCGGGGAGACCCAGTACTTC. This codes for CASSFLDRGLAGFGETQYF. The full variable domain, rest sourced from reference TRBV5-6 and TRBJ2-5, is DAGVTQSPTHLIKTRGQQVTLRCSPKSGHDTVSWYQQALGQGPQFIFQYYEEEERQRGNFPDRFSGHQFPNYSSELNVNALLLGDSALYLCASSFLDRGLAGFGETQYFGPGTRLLVL.

This chain connects TRBV5-1 to TRBJ1-5; D remains unclear. V lost 4 bases to trimming and J lost 7 bases, with 6 bases between them. Per germline, CDR1 SGHRS and CDR2 YFSETQ. The CDR3 spans 11 residues. CDR3 in DNA: TGCGCCAGCAGCCCGGGGCAGCCCCAGCATTTT. This encodes CASSPGQPQHF.

The chain has TRBV7-8 and TRBJ1-5, with 9 bases identical to TRBD1. The CDR3 has 13 residues. Germline V lookup: CDR1 SGHVS, CDR2 FQNEAQ. Trimming cost V 5 bases and J 6 bases; bases outside gene matches: 2. The CDR3 DNA reads as TGTGCCAGCAGCCGGGACAGGGTTCAGCCCCAGCATTTT. As protein: CASSRDRVQPQHF.

The genes are TRBV10-3 and TRBJ1-5; maybe TRBD1 (5 bases). The CDR3 consists of 14 residues. Germline-derived CDR1 and CDR2 are ENHRY and SYGVKD. V dropped 4 bases and J dropped 5 bases, with 12 bases sitting between them. CDR3 nucleotides: TGTGCCATCAGTGGAGGACGGGGGGATCAGCCCCAGCATTTT. The encoded protein is CAISGGRGDQPQHF.

The rearrangement joins TRBV9 to TRBJ2-5, with 10 bases identical to TRBD2. With V trimmed by 0 bases and J by 3 bases, 2 bases remained unmatched. The CDR3 spans 15 residues. Germline V gene data show CDR1 as SGDLS and CDR2 as YYNGEE. CDR3 nucleotide sequence: TGTGCCAGCAGCGTAGTAGGACTAGCGGAAGAGACCCAGTACTTC. The encoded protein is CASSVVGLAEETQYF.

CDR3 in DNA: TGTGCCAGCACTCTAGACCCGAATACGCAGTATTTT. It translates to CASTLDPNTQYF. The chain employs TRBV12-3 or TRBV12-4 and TRBJ2-3; D is unresolved. V was shortened by 7 bases and J by 7 bases, with 12 bases between the two germline ends. CDR3 size: 12 residues.

The CDR3 nucleotides read TGTGCCACCAGCAGCGACAGGAACTATGGCTACACCTTC. It translates to CATSSDRNYGYTF. The rearrangement uses TRBV15 and TRBJ1-2; a weak D match, TRBD1 (6 bases). From germline, CDR1 is LNHNV and CDR2 YYDKDF (reference sequence). This CDR3 has 13 residues. Trimming removed 3 bases from V and 2 bases from J, with 7 bases in between.

The CDR3 sequence: CASSSTGVLQETQYF. The CDR3 coding sequence is TGTGCCAGCAGCTCGACAGGGGTACTCCAAGAGACCCAGTACTTC. V and J are TRBV7-6 and TRBJ2-5; TRBD1 aligns across 8 bases. The CDR3 runs 15 residues. In germline, CDR1 is SGHVS, CDR2 FNYEAQ. J was trimmed by 1 base and V by 4 bases; bases with no gene match: 5.